This TCR beta chain stems from a study of T-cell memory formation after mild COVID-19. Regarding this clonotype: Antigen specificity is unknown.

TCRdb reanalysed the 5' RACE reads using MiXCR and keeps one entry per CDR3 protein. The repertoire holds hundreds of thousands of distinct CDR3 sequences, with 16% as singletons. Trimming took off 5 bases at V and 4 bases at J, with 3 bases between the two ends. The length of the CDR3 is 10 residues. The germline V gene encodes CDR1 DFQATT and CDR2 SNEGSKA (reference sequence). Study-level points and caveats: Memory cells collected pre-infection included some clones that later responded, suggesting cross-reactive memory joined.

Sequenced input: PBMCs or a T cell subset sorted from them (not recorded which). The TCR originated in a man in his late teens or twenties who had mild COVID-19 (a few samples of this study predate the infection). Cell type and time point are not known. The V gene is TRBV20-1, the J gene TRBJ2-4; no definite D call. CDR3 protein: CSAAKNIQYF. The CDR3 DNA reads TGCAGTGCTGCAAAAAACATTCAGTACTTC.